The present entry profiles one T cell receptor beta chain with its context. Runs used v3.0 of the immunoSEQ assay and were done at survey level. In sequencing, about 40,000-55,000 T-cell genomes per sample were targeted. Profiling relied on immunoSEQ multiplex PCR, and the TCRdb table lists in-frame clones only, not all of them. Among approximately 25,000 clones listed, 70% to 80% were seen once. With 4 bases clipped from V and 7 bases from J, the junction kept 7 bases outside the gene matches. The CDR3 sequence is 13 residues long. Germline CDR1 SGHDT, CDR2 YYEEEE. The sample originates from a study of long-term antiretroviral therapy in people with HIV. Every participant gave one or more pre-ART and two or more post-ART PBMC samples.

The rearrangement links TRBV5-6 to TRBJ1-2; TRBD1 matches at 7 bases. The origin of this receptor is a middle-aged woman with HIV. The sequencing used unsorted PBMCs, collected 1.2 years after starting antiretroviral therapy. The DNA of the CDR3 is TGTGCCAGCAGCACTTGGACAGGACGTGGCTACACCTTC. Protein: CASSTWTGRGYTF.